This TCR beta chain was found in a study of cytomegalovirus exposure and HLA in healthy donors. This clone was counted between two and nine times. Its antigen remains unidentified. The PCR used 60 Vbeta and 13 Jbeta primers. The protocol was immunoSEQ multiplex PCR, while the TCRdb copy is restricted to in-frame clones and leaves out a portion. Found here are 74,000 or so clones, around three quarters of them singletons; the top ten hold 22%. Findings and caveats of the study: The majority of CMV-associated TCR beta chains were reported as apparently HLA-restricted in a later analysis. It is likely that the observed cluster of highly shared sequence variants was a sequencing artifact.

Sequencing was carried out using PBMCs. This TCR was sampled from a woman aged 40-49 years in good health and CMV-seropositive.

The DNA of the CDR3 is TGTGCCTGGAGGCCGGGACAGGGGGCCCAAAACACTGAAGCTTTCTTT. The encoded protein is CAWRPGQGAQNTEAFF. This chain uses TRBV30 with TRBJ1-1; TRBD1 agrees at 12 bases. CDR3 length equals 16 residues. Trimming cost V 3 bases and J 2 bases; bases outside gene matches: 7. Per the germline V gene, CDR1 is GTSNPN and CDR2 is SVGIG (reference sequence).